The 21 T cell receptor beta chains in this list originate from one sample, sequenced in a study of identical twins. MiXCR was run by TCRdb on the 5' RACE reads, yielding one entry per CDR3 protein. The sample gives about 520,000 distinct CDR3 sequences, under 25% of which show up once; 0.91% is in the top ten. These data also formed part of another study, on T cells expressing NK-cell markers.

Input material: CD4+ T cells sorted from blood. These receptors came from a woman aged 18-29 years in good health.

This clonotype was counted only a few times. The V call is TRBV20-1, the J call TRBJ2-7; 7 bases agree with TRBD1. J gave up 0 bases and V 0 bases, and 14 bases lay outside the gene matches. Germline CDR1 reads DFQATT; CDR2 reads SNEGSKA (reference sequence). The length of the CDR3 is 18 residues. CDR3 residues: CSARDPLNRDRYSYEQYF. The CDR3 nucleotides read TGCAGTGCTAGAGATCCCCTTAACCGGGACAGATACTCCTACGAGCAGTACTTC.

This clonotype has just a few counts. This sequence joins TRBV20-1 and TRBJ2-7; D gene unclear. The CDR3 spans 12 residues. V was pared by 3 bases and J by 3 bases, with 9 bases between. Germline values: CDR1 DFQATT, CDR2 SNEGSKA (reference sequence). For the CDR3, the DNA is TGCAGTGCTAGGACTCCGTTCTACGAGCAGTACTTC. This sequence encodes CSARTPFYEQYF.

Remarks on this clonotype: A much larger clone sits a single nucleotide away, making a read error possible. The chain uses TRBV6-1 and TRBJ2-1, with 10 bases aligning to TRBD2. Germline lookup yields CDR1 MNHNS and CDR2 SASEGT. With 4 bases clipped from V and 3 bases from J, the junction kept 0 bases outside the gene matches. CDR3 size: 14 residues. The chain's CDR3 is CASSASGSYNEQFF. The CDR3 region has the DNA TGTGCCAGCAGTGCTAGCGGGAGCTACAATGAGCAGTTCTTC.

This clonotype was counted a few times. The chain links TRBV6-5 to TRBJ2-7; D gene unclear. CDR1 MNHEY and CDR2 SVGAGI come from the germline V gene. The CDR3 spans 16 residues. V lost 4 bases to trimming and J lost 0 bases, with 16 bases between them. As DNA, the CDR3 is TGTGCCAGCAGTTTCACGCCCGTGAGGAGCTCCTACGAGCAGTACTTC. Protein product: CASSFTPVRSSYEQYF.

This chain uses TRBV9 with TRBJ2-1; D perhaps matches TRBD2 (5 bases). The CDR3 is 15 residues long. Trimming removed 0 bases at V and 0 bases at J, with 7 bases between. CDR1 is SGDLS and CDR2 is YYNGEE in the germline V gene. The CDR3 sequence is CASSVGSGSYNEQFF. CDR3 coding DNA: TGTGCCAGCAGCGTAGGAAGCGGCTCCTACAATGAGCAGTTCTTC.

The V and J genes are TRBV5-1 and TRBJ2-5, with no clear D. Germline V CDR1 and CDR2: SGHRS, YFSETQ. The CDR3 spans 14 residues. Trimming pared 2 bases from V and 1 base from J, leaving 9 bases between. The CDR3 loop reads CASSLGATQETQYF. The CDR3 nucleotides are TGCGCCAGCAGCTTAGGCGCTACCCAAGAGACCCAGTACTTC.

This clonotype was seen only a few times. The genes are TRBV24-1 and TRBJ2-7; D might be TRBD2 (6 bases). This CDR3 spans 15 amino acids. Germline loops: CDR1 KGHDR, CDR2 SFDVKD. The V and J ends lost 0 bases and 0 bases respectively, with 8 bases between them. The CDR3, as DNA: TGTGCCACCAGTGATTTGATGACTAGCTCCTACGAGCAGTACTTC. This codes for CATSDLMTSSYEQYF.

This clonotype was seen more than once but under ten times. The chain combines TRBV29-1 with TRBJ2-3; 8 bases match TRBD1. The V segment lost 4 bases and the J segment 1 base; nucleotides outside the gene matches: 1. CDR1 is SQVTM, CDR2 ANQGSEA, per germline. This CDR3 has 13 residues. CDR3 sequence (DNA): TGCAGCGTTGCGGGACAGGGCACAGATACGCAGTATTTT. This sequence encodes CSVAGQGTDTQYF.

CDR3 region: CASNGLGYEQYF. The CDR3 DNA reads as TGTGCCAGCAACGGACTAGGGTACGAGCAGTACTTC. This chain joins TRBV7-9 and TRBJ2-7; TRBD2 matches at 7 bases. The germline gives CDR1 SEHNR, CDR2 FQNEAQ (reference sequence). This CDR3 region has 12 residues. J lost 4 bases, V lost 7 bases, and 4 bases had no gene match.

This clonotype was found a few times. The V gene is TRBV18, the J gene TRBJ2-2; D uncertain. The V gene lost 3 bases and the J gene lost 4 bases, with 6 bases spanning the gap. Germline loops: CDR1 KGHSH, CDR2 LQKENI. This CDR3 is built from 13 residues. The CDR3 here is CASSPPGTGELFF. The CDR3 DNA reads as TGTGCCAGCTCACCTCCTGGCACCGGGGAGCTGTTTTTT.

There are many counts of this clonotype. The chain links TRBV12-3 or TRBV12-4 to TRBJ2-1, with 9 bases fitting TRBD1. Trimming cost V 6 bases and J 7 bases; bases outside gene matches: 4. The CDR3 is made up of 13 amino acids. The CDR3 reads CASRPTGGNEQFF. CDR3 coding DNA: TGTGCCAGCAGGCCGACAGGGGGAAATGAGCAGTTCTTC.

The chain joins TRBV20-1 to TRBJ2-7; TRBD2 might be the D (5 bases). Between the trimmed V and J ends, which lost 5 bases and 5 bases, there was a span of 13 bases. Per germline, CDR1 DFQATT and CDR2 SNEGSKA (reference sequence). The CDR3 has 12 residues. The CDR3 protein is CSASPYGDEQYF. CDR3 nucleotide sequence: TGCAGTGCTTCCCCCTACGGGGACGAGCAGTACTTC.

This clonotype was observed a few times. The chain's CDR3 is CASSFSFSEQYF. CDR3 in DNA: TGTGCCAGCAGCTTTTCGTTCAGCGAGCAGTACTTC. The chain combines TRBV7-9 with TRBJ2-7; no firm D call. Germline V lookup: CDR1 SEHNR, CDR2 FQNEAQ (reference sequence). Trimming removed 3 bases from V and 6 bases from J, with 9 bases in between. The CDR3 loop spans 12 amino acids.

This clonotype has only a few counts. This sequence joins TRBV12-3 or TRBV12-4 and TRBJ2-2; possible D gene TRBD2, 5 bases. Trimming stripped 6 bases from V and 4 bases from J, with 12 bases between. The CDR3 is made up of 14 amino acids. The CDR3 DNA reads TGTGCCAGCAGCCCCTCTCGGGGCACCGGGGAGCTGTTTTTT. Its protein product is CASSPSRGTGELFF.

In its sample, this clonotype was seen a few times. One end of the junction varies from germline; a read error may be responsible. This chain links TRBV5-1 with TRBJ2-7; D might be TRBD1 or TRBD2, each matching 5 bases. Germline V gene data show CDR1 as SGHRS and CDR2 as YFSETQ. The CDR3 spans 14 residues. CDR3 nucleotides: TGCGCCAGCAGCACCGGGACCGACTCCTTCGAGCAGTACTTC. This sequence encodes CASSTGTDSFEQYF.

This clonotype has a handful of counts. The chain couples TRBV20-1 to TRBJ1-1; the match to TRBD1 covers 9 bases. The CDR3 runs to 15 residues. Trimming cost V 6 bases and J 0 bases; bases outside gene matches: 8. CDR1 is DFQATT, CDR2 SNEGSKA, per germline (reference sequence). The CDR3 protein is CSARDRAYMNTEAFF. The CDR3 bases are TGCAGTGCCAGGGACAGGGCCTACATGAACACTGAAGCTTTCTTT.

This clonotype was observed a few times. This sequence joins TRBV2 and TRBJ2-1; 8 bases map to TRBD2. V lost 6 bases and J lost 8; bases outside the gene matches: 9. CDR1 is SNHLY, CDR2 FYNNEI, per germline. This CDR3 contains 14 residues. The CDR3 protein is CASSELTSGHEQFF. The CDR3 DNA reads TGTGCCAGCAGCGAACTCACTAGCGGCCATGAGCAGTTCTTC.

This clonotype was seen at least ten times. The V call is TRBV4-2, the J call TRBJ1-1; 8 nucleotides agree with TRBD1. The CDR3 spans 18 residues. J gave up 1 base and V 2 bases, and 12 bases lay outside the gene matches. Germline CDR1 and CDR2: LGHNA and YNFKEQ. CDR3 sequence reads: CASSQTTWQGAANTEAFF. CDR3 in DNA: TGTGCCAGCAGCCAAACCACATGGCAGGGGGCGGCGAACACTGAAGCTTTCTTT.

This clonotype was picked up a small number of times. The chain joins TRBV5-1 to TRBJ2-7; either TRBD1 or TRBD2 may fit D (6 bases each). CDR1 is SGHRS and CDR2 is YFSETQ in the germline V gene. The CDR3 has 14 residues. V lost 6 bases and J 4 bases, leaving 17 bases between the germline ends. The CDR3 DNA sequence: TGCGCCAGCAATAGCGGCAGGGGAGGATACGAGCAGTACTTC. Residues: CASNSGRGGYEQYF.

This clonotype was detected a few times. This sequence joins TRBV7-9 and TRBJ2-7; 7 nucleotides match TRBD1. Germline V gives CDR1 SEHNR, CDR2 FQNEAQ (reference sequence). CDR3 length: 14 amino acids. V was pared by 3 bases and J by 5 bases, with 7 bases of the junction left unmatched. The CDR3 reads CASSLTGSHHEQYF. CDR3 sequence (DNA): TGTGCCAGCAGCTTGACAGGGAGTCACCACGAGCAGTACTTC.

There are a few counts of this clonotype. The V and J genes are TRBV20-1 and TRBJ2-1, with 9 bases aligning to TRBD2. The ends lost 5 bases at V and 0 bases at J; junction bases unmatched: 8. The CDR3 covers 16 residues. Germline V CDR1 and CDR2: DFQATT, SNEGSKA (reference sequence). For the CDR3, the DNA is TGCAGTGCTCCGTCCTTTAGCGGGAGCTCCTACAATGAGCAGTTCTTC. Residues: CSAPSFSGSSYNEQFF.